This T cell receptor beta chain emerged from a study of CD8+ T cells in alopecia areata. There are a few counts of this clone. Trimming removed 2 bases at V and 8 bases at J, with 12 bases between. CDR3 size: 13 residues. The germline gives CDR1 MNHEY, CDR2 SMNVEV (reference sequence). cDNA prepared by RNA extraction and subsequent reverse transcription served as the template for sequencing. Measured with immunoSEQ multiplex PCR; TCRdb has only the in-frame clones, and not every one. Of 2,000 to 3,000 clones in the sample, nearly 70% were seen once. The sequencing sample was made of skin. V and J are TRBV27 and TRBJ1-2, with D unresolved. The receptor was derived from a human donor in good health. CDR3 DNA: TGTGCCAGCAGTTTAAACTGGGCGACCGGCTACACCTTC. Residues: CASSLNWATGYTF.